This T cell receptor beta chain was sequenced for a study of blood T cells in healthy people across ages. The CDR3 sequence is 12 residues long. CDR1 SNHLY and CDR2 FYNNEI come from the germline V gene. V shed 9 bases, J shed 1 base, and the junction held 3 bases outside the gene matches. Study-wide results and caveats: TCR beta diversity was tightly associated with the proportion of naive T cells.

This clonotype was detected only once. Antigen specificity is unknown. A second PCR, run for about 7 to 11 cycles, used a sample-barcoded 5' primer plus a J-beta primer mix. A template-switch adaptor that had 12 random nucleotides put a tag on each cDNA molecule. TCRdb re-derived calls from the 5' RACE reads in MiXCR, one entry per CDR3 protein. The profile shows some 640,000 distinct CDR3 sequences, 45% to 50% of them singletons. The gene calls are TRBV2 and TRBJ2-7, with 7 bases that match TRBD2. Specimen: blood. The sequence was obtained from a woman in her sixties in good health. DNA for the CDR3: TGTGCCAGAGGGGAGGGTTCCTACGAGCAGTACTTC. Its protein is CARGEGSYEQYF.